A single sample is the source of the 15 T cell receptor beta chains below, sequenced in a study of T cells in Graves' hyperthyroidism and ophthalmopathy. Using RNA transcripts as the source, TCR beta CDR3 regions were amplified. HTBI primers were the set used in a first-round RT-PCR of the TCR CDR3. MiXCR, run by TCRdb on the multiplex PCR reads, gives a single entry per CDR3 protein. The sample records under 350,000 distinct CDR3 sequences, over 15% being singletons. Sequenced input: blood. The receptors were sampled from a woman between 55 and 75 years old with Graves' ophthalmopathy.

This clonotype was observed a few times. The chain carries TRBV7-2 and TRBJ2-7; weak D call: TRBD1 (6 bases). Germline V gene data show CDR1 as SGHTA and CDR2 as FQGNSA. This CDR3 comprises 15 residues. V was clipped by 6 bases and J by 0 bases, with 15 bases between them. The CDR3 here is CASSEIQGSSYEQYF. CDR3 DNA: TGTGCCAGCAGTGAAATCCAGGGGTCCTCCTACGAGCAGTACTTC.

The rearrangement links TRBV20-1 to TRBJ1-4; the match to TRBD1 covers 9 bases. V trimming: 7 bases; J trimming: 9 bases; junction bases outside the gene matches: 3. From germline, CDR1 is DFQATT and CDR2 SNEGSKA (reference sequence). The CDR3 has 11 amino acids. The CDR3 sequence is CSVGQGKKLFF. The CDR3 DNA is TGCAGTGTAGGACAGGGGAAAAAACTGTTTTTT.

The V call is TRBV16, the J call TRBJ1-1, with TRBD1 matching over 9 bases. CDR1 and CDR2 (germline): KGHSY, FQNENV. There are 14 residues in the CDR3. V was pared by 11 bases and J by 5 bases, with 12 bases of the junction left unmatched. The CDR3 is CAAAGGQGRTEAFF. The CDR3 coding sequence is TGTGCCGCCGCCGGTGGACAGGGGAGGACTGAAGCTTTCTTT.

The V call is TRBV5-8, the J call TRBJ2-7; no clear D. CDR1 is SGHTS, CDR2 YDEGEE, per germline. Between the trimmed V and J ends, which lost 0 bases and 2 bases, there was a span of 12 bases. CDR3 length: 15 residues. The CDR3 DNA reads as TGTGCCAGCAGCTTGGTCGATTTTTCCCCCTACGAGCAGTACTTC. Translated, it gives CASSLVDFSPYEQYF.

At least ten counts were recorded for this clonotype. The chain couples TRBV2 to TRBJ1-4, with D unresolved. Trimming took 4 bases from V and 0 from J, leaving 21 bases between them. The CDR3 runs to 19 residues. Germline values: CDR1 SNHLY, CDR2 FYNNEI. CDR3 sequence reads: CASSGGLGMQTATNEKLFF. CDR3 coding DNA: TGTGCCAGCAGTGGAGGGTTGGGGATGCAGACGGCAACTAATGAAAAACTGTTTTTT.

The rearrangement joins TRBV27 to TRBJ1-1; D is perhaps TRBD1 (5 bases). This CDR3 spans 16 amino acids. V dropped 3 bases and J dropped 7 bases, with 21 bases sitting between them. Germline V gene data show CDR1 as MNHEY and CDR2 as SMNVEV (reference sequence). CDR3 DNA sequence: TGTGCCAGCAGTTTCCCGAGAAGGGGCACCCGGGGTGAAGCTTTCTTT. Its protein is CASSFPRRGTRGEAFF.

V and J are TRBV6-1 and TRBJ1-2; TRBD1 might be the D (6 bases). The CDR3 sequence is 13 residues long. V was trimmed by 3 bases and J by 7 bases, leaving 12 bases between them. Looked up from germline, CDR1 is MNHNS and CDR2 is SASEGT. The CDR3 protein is CASSENRELGYTF. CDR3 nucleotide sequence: TGTGCCAGCAGTGAGAACAGGGAGCTTGGCTACACCTTC.

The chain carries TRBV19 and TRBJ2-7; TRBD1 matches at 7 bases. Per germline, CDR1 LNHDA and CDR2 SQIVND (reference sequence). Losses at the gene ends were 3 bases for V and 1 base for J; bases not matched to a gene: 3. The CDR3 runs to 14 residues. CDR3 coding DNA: TGTGCCAGTAGTATTACGGGACAGTCCTACGAGCAGTACTTC. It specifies CASSITGQSYEQYF. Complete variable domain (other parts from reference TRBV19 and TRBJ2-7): DGGITQSPKYLFRKEGQNVTLSCEQNLNHDAMYWYRQDPGQGLRLIYYSQIVNDFQKGDIAEGYSVSREKKESFPLTVTSAQKNPTAFYLCASSITGQSYEQYFGPGTRLTVT.

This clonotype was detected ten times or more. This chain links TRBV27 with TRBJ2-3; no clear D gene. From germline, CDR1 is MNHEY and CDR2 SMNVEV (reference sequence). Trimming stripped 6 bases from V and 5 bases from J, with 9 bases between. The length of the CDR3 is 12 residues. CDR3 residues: CASRPTEDTQYF. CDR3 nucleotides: TGTGCCAGCAGGCCTACCGAAGATACGCAGTATTTT.

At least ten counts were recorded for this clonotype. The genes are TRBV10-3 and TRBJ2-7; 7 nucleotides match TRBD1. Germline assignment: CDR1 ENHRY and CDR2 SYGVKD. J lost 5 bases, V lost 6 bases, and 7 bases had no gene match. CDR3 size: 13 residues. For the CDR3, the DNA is TGTGCCATCAGAAACAGGGGAGTCGACGAGCAGTACTTC. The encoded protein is CAIRNRGVDEQYF.

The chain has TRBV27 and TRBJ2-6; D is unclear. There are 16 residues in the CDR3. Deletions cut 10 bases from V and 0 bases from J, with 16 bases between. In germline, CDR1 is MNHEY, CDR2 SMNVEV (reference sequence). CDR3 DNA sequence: TGTGCCACCACATCACGGATGAGCTCTGGGGCCAACGTCCTGACTTTC. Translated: CATTSRMSSGANVLTF.

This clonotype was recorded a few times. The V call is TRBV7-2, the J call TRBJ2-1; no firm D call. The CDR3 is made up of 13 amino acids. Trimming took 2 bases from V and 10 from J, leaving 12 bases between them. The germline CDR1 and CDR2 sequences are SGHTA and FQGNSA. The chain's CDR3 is CASSLYRAVEQFF. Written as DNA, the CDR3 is TGTGCCAGCAGCTTATACCGGGCGGTAGAGCAGTTCTTC.

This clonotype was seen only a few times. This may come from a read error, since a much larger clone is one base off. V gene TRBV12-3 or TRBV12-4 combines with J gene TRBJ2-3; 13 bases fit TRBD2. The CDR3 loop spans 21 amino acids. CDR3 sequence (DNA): TGTGCCAGCAGTCCGCCCAGGTTTAAACTAGCGGGGGGGCGTAACACAGATACGCAGTGTTTT. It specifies CASSPPRFKLAGGRNTDTQCF.

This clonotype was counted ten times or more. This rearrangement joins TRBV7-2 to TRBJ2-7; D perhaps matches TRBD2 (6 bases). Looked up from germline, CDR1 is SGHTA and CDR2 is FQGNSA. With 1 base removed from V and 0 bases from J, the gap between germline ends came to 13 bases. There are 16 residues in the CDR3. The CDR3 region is CASSLDRGKGSYEQYF. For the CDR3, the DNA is TGTGCCAGCAGCTTAGATCGCGGGAAGGGCTCCTACGAGCAGTACTTC.

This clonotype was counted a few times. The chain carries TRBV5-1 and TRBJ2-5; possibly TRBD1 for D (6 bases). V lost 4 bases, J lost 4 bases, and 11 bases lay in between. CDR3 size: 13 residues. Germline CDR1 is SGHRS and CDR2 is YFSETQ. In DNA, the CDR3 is TGCGCCAGCAGCCCGGCAGGGGTAGAGACCCAGTACTTC. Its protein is CASSPAGVETQYF.